This TCR beta chain was recovered during a study of beta chain features in type 1 diabetes. Study-level findings and limits: Overrepresentation of cells with high TCR expression could result from cDNA sequencing. Type 1 diabetes patients showed fewer insertions and more deletions at VDJ junctions.

Reverse transcribing all isolated RNA meant expressed TCRB transcripts were sequenced. The table came from immunoSEQ multiplex PCR; TCRdb's copy has only in-frame clones and leaves some out. The data show 200,000 to 250,000 clones, 25% to 30% seen once. CD4+ naive, central memory, regulatory and stem cell-like memory cells were sorted via CD45RO/CCR7/CD25/CD127/CD95/CD27. Purity exceeding 95% was reached by all sorted populations. Details on this clone: Its specificity is not known.

V was clipped by 1 base and J by 2 bases, with 6 bases between them. The CDR3 runs 14 residues. Looked up from germline, CDR1 is SGHTA and CDR2 is FQGNSA. This clonotype was obtained from a young man in good health. This chain connects TRBV7-2 to TRBJ2-4; no definite D call. Sequencing used central memory CD4+ T cells from blood. The CDR3 loop is CASSLVGTKNIQYF. Written as DNA, the CDR3 is TGTGCCAGCAGCTTAGTGGGCACCAAAAACATTCAGTACTTC.